The 4 T cell receptor beta chains below were found in one sample sequenced in a study of identical twins. TCRdb redid the calling of the 5' RACE reads with MiXCR, one entry per CDR3 protein. The data contain 410,000 or so distinct CDR3 sequences, about a fifth of them singletons. The sample comprised naive T cells sorted from blood. The receptors were sampled from a man aged 45-60 years in good health.

The table lists this clonotype with a few counts. The chain joins TRBV5-1 to TRBJ2-5; tentatively, D is TRBD2 (6 bases). The V end lost 4 bases, the J end lost 2 bases, and 15 bases lay between the germline ends. Germline V gives CDR1 SGHRS, CDR2 YFSETQ. The CDR3 contains 15 residues. DNA of the CDR3: TGCGCCAGCAGCCCTACGGGGAGGACACAAGAGACCCAGTACTTC. Translated: CASSPTGRTQETQYF. Using reference TRBV5-1 and TRBJ2-5 for the parts outside the CDR3, the full variable domain is KAGVTQTPRYLIKTRGQQVTLSCSPISGHRSVSWYQQTPGQGLQFLFEYFSETQRNKGNFPGRFSGRQFSNSRSEMNVSTLELGDSALYLCASSPTGRTQETQYFGPGTRLLVL.

This clonotype occurred many times. The chain joins TRBV5-1 to TRBJ2-1, with TRBD1 identical over 7 bases. Per germline, CDR1 SGHRS and CDR2 YFSETQ. J was trimmed by 4 bases and V by 7 bases; bases with no gene match: 8. This CDR3 spans 14 amino acids. Here the CDR3 DNA reads TGCGCCAGCGCCCCGACAGGGCGGTACAATGAGCAGTTCTTC. The encoded protein is CASAPTGRYNEQFF.

V is TRBV27 and J is TRBJ2-1, with D maybe TRBD2 (5 bases). The CDR3 extends over 15 amino acids. CDR1 and CDR2 from the germline V gene are MNHEY and SMNVEV (reference sequence). Trimming left V 3 bases short and J 2 bases short, with 11 bases between. The CDR3 DNA reads as TGTGCCAGCAGTTTGTCAGCGGAACCCTACAATGAGCAGTTCTTC. Translated, it gives CASSLSAEPYNEQFF.

The chain has TRBV28 and TRBJ2-3, with 9 bases identical to TRBD2. The CDR3 contains 16 residues. Losses at the gene ends were 3 bases for V and 5 bases for J; bases not matched to a gene: 9. CDR1 is MDHEN and CDR2 is SYDVKM in the germline V gene. The CDR3 DNA follows: TGTGCCAGCAGTTTTCCGACTAGCGGAGGTGGAGATACGCAGTATTTT. Its translation: CASSFPTSGGGDTQYF.